This T cell receptor beta chain was identified during a study of shared clonotypes between healthy human individuals. Study-wide context: Used for every donor were three CD4 naive, three CD4 memory, two CD8 naive and one CD8 memory plate.

Every subset had its genomic DNA shared out evenly among several immunoSEQ plates. Profiling relied on immunoSEQ multiplex PCR, and the TCRdb table lists in-frame clones only, not all of them. The sample consists of 110,000 or so clones, under 70% of them appearing once. The CDR3 runs to 16 residues. The V gene's germline CDR1 is SGHVS and CDR2 FQNEAQ. Trimming pared 1 base from V and 1 base from J, leaving 12 bases between. J is TRBJ2-3 and V is TRBV7-8; possibly TRBD1 or TRBD2 for D (5 bases each). The specimen sequenced was memory CD8+ T cells sorted from blood. Subset noted: CD45RO+ cells pooled with CCR7-negative TemRA cells. The TCR was taken from a woman aged 25 to 39 in good health. The CDR3 spells CASSLVEGKGTDTQYF. The CDR3 region has the DNA TGTGCCAGCAGCTTAGTAGAGGGGAAGGGCACAGATACGCAGTATTTT.